This entry features one T cell receptor beta chain sequence. Different DNA sequences within this sample yield the same CDR3. As processed by the authors: Estimation of nucleated cell counts relied on the amplification of reference gene primers. Assay used: immunoSEQ multiplex PCR; TCRdb lists only in-frame clones, some missing. That table gives V, J and clone size, and the DNA gave D and trimming. The table shows some 220,000 clones, with 85% occurring only once. The trim removed 1 base at V and 5 bases at J, leaving 0 bases unmatched. In germline, CDR1 is MDHEN, CDR2 SYDVKM. The length of the CDR3 is 13 residues. This sample is drawn from a study of blood T cell repertoires in COVID-19. Study details: COVID-19 samples collected from the United States, Italy and Spain covered acute and convalescent phases. T cells, B-cell-depleted T cells, or PBMCs provided the cDNA or gDNA that served as material.

The receptor was derived from a woman in her sixties with active or convalescent COVID-19. The chain employs TRBV28 and TRBJ2-5, with 8 nucleotides matching TRBD1. The sequenced sample consisted of peripheral blood. The CDR3, as DNA: TGTGCCAGCAGTTTATCAGGGGGCGAGACCCAGTACTTC. Translating gives CASSLSGGETQYF.